Presented here are 10 T cell receptor beta chains from one specimen sequenced in a study of immune cell composition in non-small cell lung cancer. Normal lung sampling was at least 3 cm from the tumour, as distant as possible. Using immunoSEQ multiplex PCR, the repertoire was profiled, and TCRdb retains in-frame clones only, with some absent. The table shows about 3,400 clones, with 65% to 70% occurring only once. Sequencing used non-adjacent lung tissue. These receptors all stem from a human donor with non-small cell lung cancer.

The chain joins TRBV11-2 to TRBJ2-3, with a weak D call TRBD1 (5 bases). This CDR3 contains 17 residues. Germline values: CDR1 SGHAT, CDR2 FQNNGV. V lost 2 bases, J lost 0 bases, and 15 bases lay in between. CDR3 sequence: CASSLPGLPSSTDTQYF. Written as DNA, the CDR3 is TGTGCCAGCAGCTTACCAGGGCTCCCTTCTAGCACAGATACGCAGTATTTT.

The V gene is TRBV2, the J gene TRBJ2-1; TRBD2 matches 9 bases. V shed 3 bases, J shed 6 bases, and the junction held 6 bases outside the gene matches. CDR1 is SNHLY, CDR2 FYNNEI, per germline. The CDR3 has 15 amino acids. The CDR3 loop is CASSEVAGESNEQFF. The DNA for the CDR3 is TGTGCCAGCAGTGAGGTAGCGGGGGAGAGCAATGAGCAGTTCTTC.

The CDR3: CASSSGTGVWGTEAFF. In DNA form, the CDR3 reads TGTGCCAGCAGCTCCGGGACAGGGGTGTGGGGCACTGAAGCTTTCTTT. The rearrangement uses TRBV11-2 and TRBJ1-1, with 10 nucleotides matching TRBD1. The CDR3 has 16 amino acids. The germline CDR1 and CDR2 sequences are SGHAT and FQNNGV. The ends lost 4 bases at V and 4 bases at J; junction bases unmatched: 9.

This chain links TRBV7-9 with TRBJ1-2; 7 bases fit TRBD1. V shed 0 bases, J shed 2 bases, and the junction held 9 bases outside the gene matches. The CDR3 loop spans 17 amino acids. Germline CDR1 and CDR2: SEHNR and FQNEAQ (reference sequence). CDR3 region: CASSLAAGGELNYGYTF. CDR3 nucleotides: TGTGCCAGCAGCTTAGCGGCAGGGGGTGAGCTGAACTATGGCTACACCTTC.

The chain carries TRBV14 and TRBJ1-4; D is perhaps TRBD1 (6 bases). The germline CDR1 and CDR2 sequences are SGHDN and FVKESK. The CDR3 length is 17 residues. V was trimmed by 2 bases and J by 3 bases, leaving 16 bases between them. CDR3 in DNA: TGTGCCAGCAGCCAACTTCCGGGATGGGGGCCTAATGAAAAACTGTTTTTT. This gives the protein CASSQLPGWGPNEKLFF.

By frequency in the sample, this clone is large. The sample carries other DNA sequences with the same CDR3. The chain links TRBV5-4 to TRBJ2-7; 9 nucleotides agree with TRBD2. Germline V gene lookup returns CDR1 SGHNT and CDR2 YYREEE (reference sequence). Trimming took 4 bases from V and 4 from J; bases not matched to a gene: 12. This CDR3 comprises 16 residues. The DNA of the CDR3 is TGTGCCAGCAGCGGGAGTGGGCTAGCGGGGAGATACGAGCAGTACTTC. Protein: CASSGSGLAGRYEQYF.

This chain joins TRBV5-1 and TRBJ2-7; 7 bases are a match to TRBD2. The trim removed 1 base at V and 6 bases at J, leaving 7 bases unmatched. Germline assignment: CDR1 SGHRS and CDR2 YFSETQ. This CDR3 region has 14 residues. Here the CDR3 DNA reads TGCGCCAGCAGCTTGTTCGGGGAGGGCGGCGAGCAGTACTTC. It is translated as CASSLFGEGGEQYF.

This rearrangement joins TRBV27 to TRBJ2-7, with 10 bases identical to TRBD1. Germline loops: CDR1 MNHEY, CDR2 SMNVEV (reference sequence). The CDR3 extends over 14 amino acids. The V segment lost 4 bases and the J segment 4 bases; nucleotides outside the gene matches: 4. In DNA form, the CDR3 reads TGTGCCAGCAGTTCCCGACAGGGGGCTTACGAGCAGTACTTC. It is translated as CASSSRQGAYEQYF.

This chain joins TRBV11-2 and TRBJ1-1; 7 bases line up with TRBD1. The CDR3 totals 16 residues. Germline V gene data show CDR1 as SGHAT and CDR2 as FQNNGV. With V trimmed by 2 bases and J by 6 bases, 12 bases remained unmatched. In DNA form, the CDR3 reads TGTGCCAGCAGCTTATCTTTCCAAGGGGGCGGCCCTGAAGCTTTCTTT. Protein product: CASSLSFQGGGPEAFF.

The chain combines TRBV5-1 with TRBJ2-7; possibly TRBD1 for D (5 bases). Between the trimmed V and J ends, which lost 0 bases and 3 bases, there was a span of 13 bases. CDR3 length: 15 residues. Germline assignment: CDR1 SGHRS and CDR2 YFSETQ. This CDR3 is CASSLVQGPGYEQYF. The CDR3 DNA sequence: TGCGCCAGCAGCTTGGTTCAGGGTCCGGGCTACGAGCAGTACTTC. Drawing the rest from reference TRBV5-1 and TRBJ2-7, the complete variable domain is KAGVTQTPRYLIKTRGQQVTLSCSPISGHRSVSWYQQTPGQGLQFLFEYFSETQRNKGNFPGRFSGRQFSNSRSEMNVSTLELGDSALYLCASSLVQGPGYEQYFGPGTRLTVT.